Included here is one T cell receptor (beta chain) sequence, with context. Its antigen remains unidentified. The sample belongs to a study of regulatory T cells in long-lasting Graves disease. Study conclusions and caveats: Persistent disease preferred TRBV28, TRBJ1-2 and TRBJ2-5; new disease, TRBV20-1 and TRBJ2-1.

iRepertoire HTBI primers and Arm-PCR of CDR3 regions built TCR beta libraries. TCRdb ran MiXCR on the multiplex PCR reads and lists one entry per CDR3 protein. The table shows roughly 400,000 distinct CDR3 sequences, with 21% occurring only once. Time point specified: persistent/refractory GD, antithyroid drugs over 5 years with positive TRAb. PBMC RNA served as the TCR library source. The CDR3 has 13 residues. Germline V gives CDR1 MDHEN, CDR2 SYDVKM. V lost 7 bases to trimming and J lost 5 bases, with 14 bases between them. Material: peripheral blood mononuclear cells (PBMCs), obtained when the disease was refractory, from a patient treated with antithyroid drugs. This chain links TRBV28 with TRBJ2-5, with D perhaps matching TRBD2 (6 bases). The TCR sequence derives from a female donor with Graves disease. Here the CDR3 DNA reads TGTGCCAGCAAACCCGGGGCGGGGGAGACCCAGTACTTC. Translation: CASKPGAGETQYF.